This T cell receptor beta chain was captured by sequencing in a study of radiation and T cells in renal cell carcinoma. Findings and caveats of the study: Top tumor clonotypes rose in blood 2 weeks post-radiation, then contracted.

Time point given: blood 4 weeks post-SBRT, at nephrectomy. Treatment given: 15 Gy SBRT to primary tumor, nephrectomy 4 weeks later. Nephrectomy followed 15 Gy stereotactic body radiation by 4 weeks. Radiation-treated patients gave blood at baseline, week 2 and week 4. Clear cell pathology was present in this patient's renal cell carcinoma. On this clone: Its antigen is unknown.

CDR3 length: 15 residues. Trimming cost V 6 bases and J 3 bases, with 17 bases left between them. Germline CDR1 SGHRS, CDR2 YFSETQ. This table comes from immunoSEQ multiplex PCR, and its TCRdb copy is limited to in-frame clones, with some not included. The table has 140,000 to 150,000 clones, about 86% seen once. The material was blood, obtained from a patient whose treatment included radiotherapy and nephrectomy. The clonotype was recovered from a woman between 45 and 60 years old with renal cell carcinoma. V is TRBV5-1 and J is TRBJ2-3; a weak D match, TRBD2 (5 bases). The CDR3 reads CASTPGGMETDTQYF. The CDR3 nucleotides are TGCGCCAGCACTCCAGGAGGAATGGAAACAGATACGCAGTATTTT.